This T cell receptor (beta chain) appears in the sequencing data of a study of Graves' ophthalmopathy and Graves' hyperthyroidism (dated by TCRdb to the late 2010s). About the investigation overall: Hyperthyroidism was considered stable if no progression to ophthalmopathy occurred within 18 months of follow-up. The study used TCR beta repertoire signatures to distinguish Graves' ophthalmopathy from Graves' hyperthyroidism and to predict progression to ophthalmopathy. In total, 135 blood samples were TCR-sequenced: some 40 ophthalmopathy, about 75 hyperthyroidism and roughly 17 hyperthyroidism-to-ophthalmopathy patients. To explore V-J signatures distinguishing ophthalmopathy from hyperthyroidism, a discovery set of roughly 100 patients (43 ophthalmopathy, 57 stable hyperthyroidism) was enrolled. For independent validation, a separate cohort was made up of 18 hyperthyroidism patients plus 17 patients who later progressed from hyperthyroidism to ophthalmopathy. In five to seven hyperthyroidism patients, T-cell repertoires of thyroid tissue and blood were compared. Following sampling, methimazole starting at 30 mg daily was administered to hyperthyroidism patients, and high-dose intravenous methylprednisolone was administered to ophthalmopathy patients.

TCR beta CDR3 regions were amplified from RNA transcripts for repertoire sequencing. HTBI primers and the Qiagen OneStep RT-PCR kit were used in a first-round RT-PCR, which was followed by a second-round multiplex PCR, size selection and purification. Libraries were sequenced paired-end with 100 bp reads on an Illumina HiSeq2000. In the original analysis: SOAPnuke was used for read processing, and reads with adapters, uncalled bases, a mean Phred below 15, or no exact constant-primer or identifier match were discarded. COPE v1.2.5 was used to merge high-quality paired reads. Unique nucleotide sequences were defined as clonotypes and aligned to IMGT TRB V, D and J references using MiTCR v1.1. The analysis was limited to V-J combinations with a frequency above 0.0001, which together covered over 99% of the repertoires. For each V-J combination, a TCR clonal expansion and chaos score was defined as F50 clonal expansion divided by the chaos observed in the TCRdist matrix. Welch's t-statistics and random forest were used to reduce features to about a dozen V-J combinations, which were fed into a naive Bayes classifier. The Morisita-Horn index was used to measure how similar the thyroid and blood repertoires were. Clones were called with MiXCR by TCRdb after fastp trimmed the public reads at Q25, and only in-frame beta chains were retained. Each CDR3 protein gets just one entry, which takes the most common genes and DNA from the rows behind it. TCRdb, rather than the study authors, made the V and J calls. This sample holds around 1.1 million distinct CDR3 sequences; about two fifths were observed only once. The ten largest make up around 10% of the sample.

Hyperthyroidism patients were newly diagnosed, were aged 18 to 65 years, and had a disease duration under 2 months. Patients with other autoimmune diseases, uncontrolled infections, pregnancy or lactation were excluded from the study. Diagnosis was based on clinical symptoms, serum thyroxine, TRAb, thyroid ultrasound and orbital computed tomography. Total RNA was extracted with Trizol reagent and quality-checked on an Agilent 2100 Bioanalyzer. A few counts support this clonotype. Its antigen is currently not known. Base qualities are not provided; no much larger clone lies one nucleotide away. Its CDR3 holds 15 amino acids, cysteine through phenylalanine. CDR3 DNA only is kept here, 45 bases in frame from base 1. V has 5 bases trimmed and J has 2 bases trimmed; junction bases matching no gene number 5. The germline V gene gives CDR1 as SNHLY and CDR2 as FYNNEI. What the work shows at the level of the full study, not this receptor alone: In validation, the model predicted ophthalmopathy progression with over 60% sensitivity and about 73% specificity; approximately 12 predicted patients were CT-confirmed with GO in a median of around 6.5 months. Among expanded thyroid clonotypes with frequency above 0.001, most also showed up in blood, which suggests that blood repertoires may reflect the thyroid immune response. The 13-signature model separated ophthalmopathy from stable hyperthyroidism with 85% to 90% sensitivity and approximately 81% specificity in cross-validation, and 80%/75% in the test set. Sample size was not statistically predetermined, and group allocation was not concealed from the investigators.

The sequence came from an adult man with Graves' hyperthyroidism. Rearrangement joined TRBV2 to TRBJ2-2; TRBD2 aligns with 7 central bases. Specimen: peripheral blood or thyroid tissue (not recorded which). The DNA reads as follows: TGTGCCAGCAGTACGGGAGGACACAACACCGGGGAGCTGTTTTTT. This sequence encodes CASSTGGHNTGELFF.